A single sample gave rise to the 32 T cell receptor beta chains below, sequenced in a study of siplizumab effects on memory and regulatory T cells. Generated by immunoSEQ multiplex PCR, the TCRdb table keeps only in-frame clones and is missing some. The sample has about 91,000 clones, around 97% seen once. What was sequenced was naive CD4+ T cells sorted from blood. All receptors come from a human donor in good health.

The chain recombines TRBV11-2 with TRBJ2-5, with TRBD2 matching over 10 bases. The CDR3 sequence is 18 residues long. CDR1 is SGHAT, CDR2 FQNNGV, per germline. Trimming removed 8 bases from V and 5 bases from J; junction bases left unmatched: 20. The CDR3 is CASSQRERGGPQAETQYF. CDR3 coding DNA: TGTGCCAGCTCTCAACGGGAGCGGGGGGGCCCCCAAGCGGAGACCCAGTACTTC.

The V call is TRBV29-1, the J call TRBJ1-1; D is perhaps TRBD1 (5 bases). Germline values: CDR1 SQVTM, CDR2 ANQGSEA. This CDR3 is 12 amino acids long. Trimming stripped 7 bases from V and 8 bases from J, with 17 bases between. The CDR3 loop is CSAAWGQVEAFF. In nucleotides, the CDR3 is TGCAGCGCAGCGTGGGGCCAGGTCGAAGCTTTCTTT.

The sample holds one count of this clone. A junction boundary mismatches the germline segment, possibly from a read error. This chain connects TRBV6-1 to TRBJ2-5, with 7 bases lining up with TRBD1. CDR1 and CDR2 from the germline V gene are MNHNS and SASEGT. The CDR3 extends over 11 amino acids. This CDR3 reads CASSERQGVDF. CDR3 coding DNA: TGTGCCAGCAGTGAACGGCAGGGGGTGGACTTC.

This clone was picked up one time. The CDR3 DNA follows: TGTGCCTGGAGGAAGGGCAGGGAGGCCTACAATGAGCAGTTCTTC. This encodes CAWRKGREAYNEQFF. The chain recombines TRBV30 with TRBJ2-1; maybe TRBD2 (6 bases). V was trimmed by 3 bases and J by 2 bases, leaving 14 bases between them. The CDR3 is 15 amino acids. The germline gives CDR1 GTSNPN, CDR2 SVGIG (reference sequence). Looking up the rest from reference TRBV30 and TRBJ2-1 gives the full variable domain: SQTIHQWPATLVQPVGSPLSLECTVEGTSNPNLYWYRQAAGRGLQLLFYSVGIGQISSEVPQNLSASRPQDRQFILSSKKLLLSDSGFYLCAWRKGREAYNEQFFGPGTRLTVL.

This chain links TRBV9 with TRBJ2-5; 15 bases match TRBD2. Germline V lookup: CDR1 SGDLS, CDR2 YYNGEE. This CDR3 has 17 residues. V was pared by 3 bases and J by 2 bases, with 5 bases of the junction left unmatched. The chain's CDR3 is CASSAGTSGGSQETQYF. Here the CDR3 DNA reads TGTGCCAGCAGCGCCGGGACTAGCGGGGGGAGTCAAGAGACCCAGTACTTC.

The rearrangement uses TRBV10-3 and TRBJ2-2; no clear D gene. Germline V lookup: CDR1 ENHRY, CDR2 SYGVKD. The germline V and J ends were trimmed by 10 bases and 2 bases, with 8 bases remaining between them. The CDR3 is made up of 12 amino acids. CDR3 DNA sequence: TGTGCCACCGACTCAAACACCGGGGAGCTGTTTTTT. Its protein is CATDSNTGELFF.

The chain employs TRBV7-2 and TRBJ1-2; D not certain. With 1 base removed from V and 4 bases from J, the gap between germline ends came to 10 bases. Germline loops: CDR1 SGHTA, CDR2 FQGNSA. The CDR3 loop spans 14 amino acids. CDR3 in DNA: TGTGCCAGCAGCTTAGAGAGCCGGCTCTATGGCTACACCTTC. Translating it yields CASSLESRLYGYTF.

This chain links TRBV6-5 with TRBJ2-5; D possibly corresponds to TRBD2 (7 bases). The CDR3 totals 15 residues. Trimming shortened V by 2 bases and J by 1 base, and 11 bases separated the two germline ends. CDR1 is MNHEY and CDR2 is SVGAGI in the germline V gene. This chain's CDR3 is CASSYGGASQETQYF. The CDR3 nucleotides are TGTGCCAGCAGTTACGGGGGGGCGTCCCAAGAGACCCAGTACTTC.

On this clone: The junction does not match germline at one end; this may be a read error. The chain uses TRBV10-1 and TRBJ2-2; TRBD2 agrees at 8 bases. This CDR3 is 15 amino acids long. CDR1 is WNHNN and CDR2 is SYGVQD in the germline V gene (reference sequence). CDR3 amino acids: CASSAGLVEHRGAVF. CDR3 bases: TGCGCCAGCAGCGCGGGACTAGTCGAACACCGGGGAGCTGTTTTT.

This chain connects TRBV6-5 to TRBJ2-7, with 9 positions matching TRBD2. This CDR3 region has 12 residues. Germline V gene sequence: CDR1 MNHEY, CDR2 SVGAGI. V lost 7 bases to trimming and J lost 9 bases; unmatched junction nucleotides: 7. The CDR3 nucleotides read TGTGCCAGCACTAGCGGGGTCGTTGGGCAGTACTTC. This encodes CASTSGVVGQYF.

The chain recombines TRBV7-9 with TRBJ1-5, with 9 nucleotides matching TRBD1. Looked up from germline, CDR1 is SEHNR and CDR2 is FQNEAQ (reference sequence). CDR3 size: 18 residues. The V segment lost 4 bases and the J segment 2 bases; nucleotides outside the gene matches: 12. CDR3 coding DNA: TGTGCCAGCAGCTCCTCAACCGGGACAGGGAGTGGCAATCAGCCCCAGCATTTT. This codes for CASSSSTGTGSGNQPQHF. The complete variable domain, with remaining parts taken from reference TRBV7-9 and TRBJ1-5, reads DTGVSQNPRHKITKRGQNVTFRCDPISEHNRLYWYRQTLGQGPEFLTYFQNEAQLEKSRLLSDRFSAERPKGSFSTLEIQRTEQGDSAMYLCASSSSTGTGSGNQPQHFGDGTRLSIL.

This chain uses TRBV6-1 with TRBJ2-5; D is undetermined. This CDR3 has 13 amino acids. Trimming shortened V by 2 bases and J by 6 bases, and 10 bases separated the two germline ends. Germline CDR1 MNHNS, CDR2 SASEGT. CDR3 nucleotides: TGTGCCAGCAGTGAAATAGACTTACAGACCCAGTACTTC. It yields the protein CASSEIDLQTQYF.

This CDR3 reads CASSLRGYNQPQHF. DNA for the CDR3: TGTGCCAGCAGCTTGAGGGGGTACAATCAGCCCCAGCATTTT. The rearrangement uses TRBV5-6 and TRBJ1-5; the D gene is possibly TRBD1 (6 bases). Germline CDR1 SGHDT, CDR2 YYEEEE. V shed 1 base and J shed 3 bases, with 8 bases lying between them. The CDR3 loop spans 14 amino acids.

The gene calls are TRBV9 and TRBJ1-2, with D perhaps matching TRBD1 (6 bases). The CDR3 extends over 13 amino acids. Trimming took off 5 bases at V and 1 base at J, with 9 bases between the two ends. Germline-derived CDR1 and CDR2 are SGDLS and YYNGEE. The CDR3 region is CASSPGVNYGYTF. CDR3 nucleotide sequence: TGTGCCAGCAGTCCAGGGGTTAACTATGGCTACACCTTC.

The V and J genes are TRBV4-3 and TRBJ2-3; D might be TRBD1 or TRBD2, each matching 5 bases. The germline V gene has CDR1 LGHNA and CDR2 YSLEER. This CDR3 contains 16 residues. V lost 0 bases, J lost 4 bases, and 14 bases lay in between. This CDR3 reads CASSQDRPGRADTQYF. The CDR3 bases are TGCGCCAGCAGCCAAGATCGGCCGGGGCGGGCAGATACGCAGTATTTT.

The CDR3 protein is CASAPPTARNTEAFF. CDR3 in DNA: TGTGCCAGCGCCCCCCCCACAGCCCGTAACACTGAAGCTTTCTTT. The chain employs TRBV28 and TRBJ1-1, with unresolved D. The germline V gene has CDR1 MDHEN and CDR2 SYDVKM. The length of the CDR3 is 15 residues. V gave up 8 bases and J gave up 2 bases, with 18 bases separating them.

The V call is TRBV6-5, the J call TRBJ1-5; the D is unclear. Trimming removed 0 bases from V and 6 bases from J, with 3 bases in between. The CDR3 runs to 12 residues. CDR1 MNHEY and CDR2 SVGAGI come from the germline V gene. The CDR3, as DNA: TGTGCCAGCAGTTACTCGGGTCAGCCCCAGCATTTT. It specifies CASSYSGQPQHF.

The chain couples TRBV19 to TRBJ1-3; no clear D gene. CDR3 size: 17 residues. Looked up from germline, CDR1 is LNHDA and CDR2 is SQIVND (reference sequence). Deletions cut 4 bases from V and 0 bases from J, with 16 bases between. The CDR3, as DNA: TGTGCCAGTAGTACCCGGGCGGGCGCGTCCTCTGGAAACACCATATATTTT. Translating it yields CASSTRAGASSGNTIYF.

This clone was counted once. The chain combines TRBV12-5 with TRBJ1-4; TRBD1 agrees at 7 bases. Germline V CDR1 and CDR2: LGHNT, FRNRAP. J lost 8 bases, V lost 7 bases, and 16 bases had no gene match. This CDR3 contains 16 residues. Here the CDR3 reads CASAELYPRGLEKLFF. The CDR3 coding sequence is TGTGCTAGTGCCGAACTCTATCCCAGGGGGTTGGAAAAACTGTTTTTT.

The chain uses TRBV6-1 and TRBJ2-7; 7 bases map to TRBD1. Germline CDR1 is MNHNS and CDR2 is SASEGT. J was trimmed by 1 base and V by 5 bases; bases with no gene match: 5. CDR3 length: 14 residues. The CDR3 DNA sequence: TGTGCCAGCAGTAGACAGGGACAGTCCTACGAGCAGTACTTC. It codes for CASSRQGQSYEQYF.

The chain joins TRBV21-1 to TRBJ1-1. TRBV21-1 is reported as a pseudogene. The CDR3 has 21 amino acids. CDR3 nucleotide sequence: TGTGCCAGCAGCCGGCCTTCCGGGACCGCCTCCTTTCTACCTATGAACACTGAAGCTTTCTTT. This codes for CASSRPSGTASFLPMNTEAFF.

The chain has TRBV11-2 and TRBJ2-5; no clear D. The CDR3 is made up of 11 amino acids. Trimming took 3 bases from V and 5 from J, leaving 4 bases between them. Germline CDR1 and CDR2: SGHAT and FQNNGV. As DNA, the CDR3 is TGTGCCAGCAGCTTCGTGGAGACCCAGTACTTC. The encoded protein is CASSFVETQYF.

This clone has only one observation. V and J are TRBV28 and TRBJ2-2; D may match TRBD1 or TRBD2 (6 bases each). Trimming took 6 bases from V and 3 from J, leaving 23 bases between them. This CDR3 has 18 residues. The germline V gene encodes CDR1 MDHEN and CDR2 SYDVKM. In DNA form, the CDR3 reads TGTGCCAGCAGCCCGAGGTGGCAAAACAGGGAGGACACCGGGGAGCTGTTTTTT. This codes for CASSPRWQNREDTGELFF.

The chain uses TRBV7-8 and TRBJ2-2; 7 nucleotides line up with TRBD2. Losses at the gene ends were 6 bases for V and 5 bases for J; bases not matched to a gene: 15. Germline lookup yields CDR1 SGHVS and CDR2 FQNEAQ. This CDR3 is built from 17 residues. The CDR3 is CASSALYGGSPTGELFF. CDR3 sequence (DNA): TGTGCCAGCAGTGCCCTCTACGGGGGGTCCCCAACCGGGGAGCTGTTTTTT.

The chain uses TRBV5-4 and TRBJ2-7, with 10 bases aligning to TRBD2. V was clipped by 3 bases and J by 2 bases; unmatched bases: 5. The CDR3 covers 15 residues. Germline V CDR1 and CDR2: SGHNT, YYREEE (reference sequence). For the CDR3, the DNA is TGTGCCAGCAGCTCCACTAGCGGGGCGACCTACGAGCAGTACTTC. Amino acids: CASSSTSGATYEQYF.

The chain recombines TRBV10-2 with TRBJ2-3; 12 bases fit TRBD2. CDR3 length: 17 amino acids. Germline assignment: CDR1 WSHSY and CDR2 SAAADI. J was trimmed by 2 bases and V by 5 bases; bases with no gene match: 8. CDR3: CASSPLTSGGPTDTQYF. The CDR3 DNA sequence: TGCGCCAGCAGTCCCCTGACTAGCGGGGGACCCACAGATACGCAGTATTTT.

This chain uses TRBV6-1 with TRBJ2-7; D is possibly TRBD1 (6 bases). Germline-derived CDR1 and CDR2 are MNHNS and SASEGT. The CDR3 runs 12 residues. V was shortened by 7 bases and J by 5 bases, with 12 bases between the two germline ends. CDR3 protein: CASTSYRDEQYF. The CDR3 region has the DNA TGTGCCAGCACCTCATACAGGGACGAGCAGTACTTC.

CDR3 DNA sequence: TGTGCCAGCAGCCTCAGGGCACCCAGCACAGATACGCAGTATTTT. This sequence encodes CASSLRAPSTDTQYF. The V gene is TRBV7-9, the J gene TRBJ2-3; D possibly corresponds to TRBD1 (5 bases). V lost 5 bases, J lost 0 bases, and 12 bases lay in between. The CDR3 covers 15 residues. The V gene's germline CDR1 is SEHNR and CDR2 FQNEAQ (reference sequence).

The chain uses TRBV4-1 and TRBJ1-5; D unresolved. The length of the CDR3 is 20 residues. CDR1 MGHRA and CDR2 YSYEKL come from the germline V gene. V was clipped by 0 bases and J by 4 bases, with 25 bases between them. The CDR3 here is CASSQDMRSTDRIENQPQHF. CDR3 nucleotide sequence: TGCGCCAGCAGCCAAGATATGAGGTCAACTGATCGAATCGAAAATCAGCCCCAGCATTTT.

The chain couples TRBV19 to TRBJ1-5; no firm D call. CDR1 and CDR2 (germline): LNHDA, SQIVND (reference sequence). V dropped 7 bases and J dropped 1 base, with 11 bases sitting between them. This CDR3 spans 14 amino acids. The CDR3 spells CASIGRASNQPQHF. In DNA form, the CDR3 reads TGTGCCAGTATAGGACGGGCGAGCAATCAGCCCCAGCATTTT.

The J gene is TRBJ1-3, the V gene TRBV9; no definite D call. This CDR3 spans 13 amino acids. V was cut by 0 bases and J by 9 bases, with 10 bases left in between. Germline V lookup: CDR1 SGDLS, CDR2 YYNGEE. CDR3 bases: TGTGCCAGCAGCGTAGAGTGGGTGGGCACCATATATTTT. Its translation: CASSVEWVGTIYF.

The chain carries TRBV28 and TRBJ1-3, with 8 bases lining up with TRBD1. Germline CDR1 is MDHEN and CDR2 is SYDVKM. The length of the CDR3 is 16 residues. With V trimmed by 4 bases and J by 2 bases, 7 bases remained unmatched. CDR3 sequence: CASSSYDRGPGNTIYF. CDR3 nucleotide sequence: TGTGCCAGCAGTTCCTACGACAGGGGACCTGGAAACACCATATATTTT.